The clone carrying this T cell receptor beta chain has only a few counts. Its antigen remains unidentified. The data belong to a study of human T cells and chemical hapten exposure. In the study overall: Minor volume differences among pooled libraries chiefly drove per-sample TCR yield variation. Study findings and constraints: DPC sensitization did not alter TCRs above 1 in 1000 frequency.

Unfractionated whole blood yielded the extracted total RNA. The germline V and J ends were trimmed by 6 bases and 0 bases, with 12 bases remaining between them. This CDR3 has 15 residues. Germline-derived CDR1 and CDR2 are DFQATT and SNEGSKA (reference sequence). The library gave individual cDNA molecules unique molecular identifiers. Original processing notes: TCR counts had a median of approximately 87,000 per sample and spanned about 23,224 to 750,000. Via MiXCR, TCRdb re-called the 5' RACE reads, giving one row per CDR3 protein. The V and J calls and clone size come from TCRdb's table, not from the authors' own analysis. Of tens of thousands of distinct CDR3 sequences listed, more than 15% are singletons.

The chain employs TRBV20-1 and TRBJ1-6; D not resolved. The TCR comes from a female donor in good health. CDR3 in DNA: TGCAGTGCCCATACGGGAAGCTCCTATAATTCACCCCTCCACTTT. Translating gives CSAHTGSSYNSPLHF.